This T cell receptor (beta chain) came from a study of shared clonotypes between healthy human individuals (dated by TCRdb to about 2020). For context, the study as a whole: Three men and a couple of women, aged 18 to 49 years, made up the cohort. To increase sequencing depth and limit assay-specific biases, different laboratories used diverse techniques to prepare libraries and sequence TCR repertoires. Blood TCR repertoires of about 5 healthy adults were deeply sequenced to estimate repertoire size and the extent of clonotype sharing between individuals. For each donor, CD4 naive and CD4 memory were each run on three plates, CD8 naive on two plates, and CD8 memory on one plate. Between about 0.8 and 9.5 billion PBMCs per donor were obtained by leukapheresis.

With regard to this clone: What this receptor recognizes is not known. No base-level quality is on record; no much larger clone is a single base apart.

TCR CDR3 regions were amplified from genomic DNA by multiplex PCR using the deep immunoSEQ assay. Extracted genomic DNA from each cell subset was distributed evenly across all wells of several immunoSEQ 96-well plates, and each plate was treated as a replicate. For sorted subsets, around 0.2 ug of genomic DNA, equivalent to 25,000 to 30,000 T cell genomes, went into each replicate PCR. Purified libraries were measured with a Qubit 3.0 fluorometer, size-checked on a Bioanalyzer 2100, and measured again with the KAPA Library Quantification kit. Every immunoSEQ 96-well plate was sequenced on a separate single-read 150-cycle Illumina NextSeq 550 flow cell. In the original analysis: Because the immunoSEQ output held only junctional sequences and lacked quality scores, the filtering could not match the filtering applied to full-length reads. Sequences were annotated with PyIR, a Python wrapper for IgBLAST v1.9, using IMGT germline references to assign V/J genes and CDR3. Reads with weak V/J assignments (E-value above 1e-6), missing CDR3, stop codons, out-of-frame junctions, or ambiguous translated residues were removed. V3J clonotypes were defined as sequences sharing an identical inferred V gene, J gene, and CDR3 amino acid sequence. The percentage overlap between two repertoires was calculated by dividing the number of shared unique clonotypes by the size of the smaller repertoire. Richness of each repertoire was evaluated using RTK rarefaction, the Chao1 estimator, and Recon v2.1 estimates of unobserved clonotypes. For all TCRbeta clonotypes obtained by the gDNA method from several donors, generation probabilities were computed with OLGA. As stored in TCRdb, this immuneACCESS dataset retains in-frame rearrangements with V and J assigned. A fraction of the clones does not appear; measured against another copy, unresolved V genes explain less than half of the discrepancy, and the remainder lacks a known reason. D and trimming were read from the DNA, whereas the V and J calls and clone size are those reported in that table. The sample table shows about 2.2 million clones, and approximately 92% are seen once. In total, the top ten clones hold about 1.7% of the sample.

CDR1 LGHNA and CDR2 YNFKEQ are derived from the germline V gene. From its cysteine to its phenylalanine, the CDR3 spans 15 amino acids. Only the CDR3 region is kept as DNA, spanning 45 bases read in frame from base 1. The V end gives up 5 bases and the J end 7 bases, leaving 2 bases in the junction not matched to a gene. CD8 naive samples consisted of CD45RO-negative cells that were positively selected for CCR7, yielding a CD45RA+CCR7+ population without TemRA cells. Donors were healthy HIV-negative adults with no recently reported acute infections or vaccinations. Only Caucasian adults living in Nashville, Tennessee, USA were represented among the donors. After blood collection by leukapheresis, PBMCs were isolated using Ficoll-Histopaque density gradient centrifugation and then cryopreserved in the vapor phase of liquid nitrogen. Purity and quantity of every magnetically sorted T cell population were checked by analytical flow cytometry. From each sorted fraction, genomic DNA was isolated and quantified by UV absorbance on a Nanodrop 2000c.

General findings and caveats noted by the study authors: Pairwise subsampling led to the expectation that sequencing depth would affect the degree of clonotype sharing among donors. Only blood was sampled, and tissue TCR repertoires likely differ from those in blood. Across a handful of donors, approximately 4.9% of naive CD4, roughly 3.5% of naive CD8, around 2.5% of memory CD4, and under 0.45% of memory CD8 clonotypes were shared. The small number of donors limited the genetic and exposure-history diversity represented. Naive subsets generally had larger estimated clonotype richness than memory subsets. Rarefaction of sorted-subset datasets indicated incomplete sequencing despite the large sequencing depth. Compared with non-shared clonotypes, the clonotypes found in all four sorted-subset donors had higher generation probabilities.

What was sequenced was naive CD8+ T cells from PBMCs. In light of the paper, this sample's cell subset or site label describes: CD45RA+CCR7+. Recombination connected TRBV4-2 to TRBJ2-2; 15 bases in the middle match TRBD2. The clonotype was recovered from a man aged 18 to 30 in good health. Some clones in this sample may be carry-over from other donors' samples. The CDR3 reads as follows: CASSEGLAGGGELFF. The DNA sequence is TGTGCCAGCAGCGAGGGACTAGCGGGGGGCGGGGAGCTGTTTTTT.